This T cell receptor beta chain is drawn from a study of blood T cell repertoires in COVID-19. Turning to the study itself: Samples taken during acute and convalescent COVID-19 were collected in the United States, Italy and Spain. PBMCs, B-cell-depleted T cells, or T cells provided the cDNA or gDNA that made up the material.

In the study's own analysis: From reference gene primer amplification, estimates of nucleated cell counts were derived. TCRdb's copy holds only in-frame clones and misses some; the assay was immunoSEQ multiplex PCR. That table is the source of V, J and clone size, and D and trimming were worked out from the DNA. The sample lists 60,000 to 90,000 clones, about 73% occurring once. This CDR3 comprises 14 residues. V was pared by 2 bases and J by 5 bases, with 7 bases between. From germline, CDR1 is MNHNY and CDR2 SVGAGI (reference sequence). The gene calls are TRBV6-6 and TRBJ1-6; tentatively, D is TRBD1 (6 bases). Sequences were obtained from peripheral blood. This TCR came from a man in his sixties with acute or convalescent COVID-19. The CDR3 sequence is CASSYGQNNSPLHF. CDR3 nucleotide sequence: TGTGCCAGCAGTTACGGACAGAATAATTCACCCCTCCACTTT.